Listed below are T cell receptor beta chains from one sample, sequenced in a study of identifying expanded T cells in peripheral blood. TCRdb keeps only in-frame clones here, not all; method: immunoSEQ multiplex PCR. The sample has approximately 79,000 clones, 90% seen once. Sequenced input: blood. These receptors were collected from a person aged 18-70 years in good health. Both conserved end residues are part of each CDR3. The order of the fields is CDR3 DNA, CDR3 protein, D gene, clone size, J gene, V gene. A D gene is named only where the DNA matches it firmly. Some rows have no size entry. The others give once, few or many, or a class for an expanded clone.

TGTGCCAGCAGTCAGCTTGGACAGGGTAGCAATCAGCCCCAGCATTTT | CASSQLGQGSNQPQHF | TRBD1 | NA | TRBJ1-5 | TRBV2
TGTGCCAGCAGCTCCAGGGTTCTAGCGGGGGCTGGAGAGACCCAGTACTTC | CASSSRVLAGAGETQYF | TRBD2 | NA | TRBJ2-5 | TRBV7-2
TGTGCCAGCAGTCCCACGGGGGGTTACCAAGAGACCCAGTACTTC | CASSPTGGYQETQYF | TRBD2 | NA | TRBJ2-5 | TRBV7-3
TGTGCCAGCAGACAGGGTCTGGCTGGAAACACCATATATTTT | CASRQGLAGNTIYF | NA | once | TRBJ1-3 | TRBV6-1
TGCGCAATGGACTTTAGCACAGATACGCAGTATTTT | CAMDFSTDTQYF | NA | NA | TRBJ2-3 | TRBV30
TGTGCCAGCAGCTCCTTGGGAGGGCCGAACACCGGGGAGCTGTTTTTT | CASSSLGGPNTGELFF | TRBD2 | NA | TRBJ2-2 | TRBV5-4
TGTGCCAGCAGCTTACAGTCGGGACAGCCGTACGAGCAGTACTTC | CASSLQSGQPYEQYF | TRBD1 | NA | TRBJ2-7 | TRBV11-2
TGTGCCAGCAGCTTGGAGGGACAGGCCAACAATGAGCAGTTCTTC | CASSLEGQANNEQFF | TRBD1 | NA | TRBJ2-1 | TRBV11-2
TGTGCCAGCACCATTTTAGGCGTCGAGACCACAGATACGCAGTATTTT | CASTILGVETTDTQYF | NA | NA | TRBJ2-3 | TRBV13
TGTGCCAGTAGTATCCCCAACTTTCTAGCCAAAAACATTCAGTACTTC | CASSIPNFLAKNIQYF | NA | NA | TRBJ2-4 | TRBV19
TGTGCCAGCAGCGTAGGGACAGTCTCCTACGAGCAGTACTTC | CASSVGTVSYEQYF | NA | NA | TRBJ2-7 | TRBV9
TGCGCCAGCAGCTCTGACAGCGGCTCTGGAAACACCATATATTTT | CASSSDSGSGNTIYF | NA | NA | TRBJ1-3 | TRBV5-1
TGCGCCAGCAGCCAAGAGGCACCGGGACGGACAGATGAAGCTTTCTTT | CASSQEAPGRTDEAFF | NA | NA | TRBJ1-1 | TRBV4-1
TGTGCCAGCAGCTTATCAAGGGGCCTCATCCCTTTC | CASSLSRGLIPF | NA | NA | TRBJ1-2 | TRBV13
TGTGCCAGTAGTATGTTGGGGGTTGAAGCTTTCTTT | CASSMLGVEAFF | NA | NA | TRBJ1-1 | TRBV19
TGCGCCAGCAGCCAGGACCGGGACCCCGGAGGACGCGAGCAGTACTTC | CASSQDRDPGGREQYF | NA | NA | TRBJ2-7 | TRBV4-3
TGTGCCAGCAGGACCGGGGGAAACACCGGGGAGCTGTTTTTT | CASRTGGNTGELFF | NA | NA | TRBJ2-2 | TRBV2
TGTGCCAGCAACGAAGCACTAGCGGGGGGGTTAACCGGGGAGCTGTTTTTT | CASNEALAGGLTGELFF | TRBD2 | NA | TRBJ2-2 | TRBV2
TGTGCCAGCAGCTTCCTTCGGGGGGAGCACCGCGAGCAGTACTTC | CASSFLRGEHREQYF | TRBD2 | NA | TRBJ2-7 | TRBV11-2
TGTGCCAGCAGTGACTTGACATCAATGAACACTGAAGCTTTCTTT | CASSDLTSMNTEAFF | NA | once | TRBJ1-1 | TRBV25-1
TGTGCCAGCAGACTGGACCCCAACACTGAAGCTTTCTTT | CASRLDPNTEAFF | NA | NA | TRBJ1-1 | TRBV5-4
TGTGCCAGTAAAAACCCGGGACAGGCCCATGCAACTAATGAAAAACTGTTTTTT | CASKNPGQAHATNEKLFF | TRBD1 | NA | TRBJ1-4 | TRBV19
TGTGCCAGCAGTACGGGACAGGAGATACTTAAGCAGTTCTTC | CASSTGQEILKQFF | TRBD1 | NA | TRBJ2-1 | TRBV6-1
TGCGCCAGCCGACCTGGGCAGGTTTCGTTTAACACTGAAGCTTTCTTT | CASRPGQVSFNTEAFF | NA | NA | TRBJ1-1 | TRBV10-1
TGTGCCAGCAGCCCCCGGGGAGGGGTAAACCGCTATGGCTACACCTTC | CASSPRGGVNRYGYTF | NA | NA | TRBJ1-2 | TRBV14
TGTGCCAGCACTCAGGGGACGAGCTCCTACGAGCAGTACTTC | CASTQGTSSYEQYF | NA | NA | TRBJ2-7 | TRBV6-1
TGTGCCAGCAGTCGGACATTCTCTGGAAACACCATATATTTT | CASSRTFSGNTIYF | NA | NA | TRBJ1-3 | TRBV14
TGTGCCAGCAGCCCTCGACAGGGGGCATCGACAGATACGCAGTATTTT | CASSPRQGASTDTQYF | TRBD1 | NA | TRBJ2-3 | TRBV7-2
TGTGCCAGCAGCTTACTAGCGGGATCCAACGAGCAGTACTTC | CASSLLAGSNEQYF | TRBD2 | NA | TRBJ2-7 | TRBV7-2
TGTGCCAGCAGCCAAGGGAGGCAGGGCAATCAGCCCCAGCATTTT | CASSQGRQGNQPQHF | NA | NA | TRBJ1-5 | TRBV14
TGTGCCAGCAGTTTGGACAGCTATCAGCCCCAGCATTTT | CASSLDSYQPQHF | NA | NA | TRBJ1-5 | TRBV28
TGTGCCAGCAGTTACTCGCAGAACGCCCCTTCTGTCGAGCAGTACTTC | CASSYSQNAPSVEQYF | NA | NA | TRBJ2-7 | TRBV6-5
TGTGCCAGCAGTTTTGAAGGGATTGAGAACACCGGGGAGCTGTTTTTT | CASSFEGIENTGELFF | NA | NA | TRBJ2-2 | TRBV28
TGCGCCAGCAGCCAAGAGAATGGACCACTTGGCTACACCTTC | CASSQENGPLGYTF | NA | NA | TRBJ1-2 | TRBV4-1
TGTGCCAGCAGCCCCCACCTTTCGGAGATGGGTTCACCCCTCCACTTT | CASSPHLSEMGSPLHF | NA | once | TRBJ1-6 | TRBV7-6
TGTGCCAGTAGTGTGCGACAGGGGTATGGAAACACCATATATTTT | CASSVRQGYGNTIYF | TRBD1 | NA | TRBJ1-3 | TRBV19
TGCGCCAGCAGCTTACCTAGCGGACAAGAGACCCAGTACTTC | CASSLPSGQETQYF | TRBD2 | NA | TRBJ2-5 | TRBV5-1
TGTGCCAGCAGTAGGGGACTAGCGGGAGGGACAGATACGCAGTATTTT | CASSRGLAGGTDTQYF | TRBD2 | NA | TRBJ2-3 | TRBV6-6
TGTGCCAGCACCCAAGCGGGAGGGCTAGAGACCCAGTACTTC | CASTQAGGLETQYF | TRBD2 | NA | TRBJ2-5 | TRBV7-9
TGTGCCAGCAGCGTAGGGGGGGGAGGTCAGCCCCAGCATTTT | CASSVGGGGQPQHF | NA | NA | TRBJ1-5 | TRBV9
TGTGCCAGCAGCCCGGCGGGGGTACGCGAGCAGTACTTC | CASSPAGVREQYF | TRBD2 | NA | TRBJ2-7 | TRBV7-2
TGTGCCAGCAGTTCAGGTACTGAAGCTTTCTTT | CASSSGTEAFF | NA | NA | TRBJ1-1 | TRBV6-5
TGTGCCAGCAGCACGGATCAGAACACCGGGGAGCTGTTTTTT | CASSTDQNTGELFF | NA | once | TRBJ2-2 | TRBV2
TGTGCCAGCAGCTTAGAAAGTACAGGGGGCACAGATACGCAGTATTTT | CASSLESTGGTDTQYF | TRBD1 | NA | TRBJ2-3 | TRBV11-2
TGTGCCAGCGGCCAGACTAGCGGGAGGGCCCACGAGCAGTACTTC | CASGQTSGRAHEQYF | TRBD2 | NA | TRBJ2-7 | TRBV7-9
TGTGCCAGCAGCTCGGGACAGGGTGACGAGCAGTACTTC | CASSSGQGDEQYF | TRBD1 | NA | TRBJ2-7 | TRBV11-2
TGTGCCAGCAGCGTAGGTAGGGGGCCTCTCTACTACGAGCAGTACTTC | CASSVGRGPLYYEQYF | NA | NA | TRBJ2-7 | TRBV21-1
TGTGCCAGCAGTTACACAAGGACTCGCGAGCAGTACTTC | CASSYTRTREQYF | NA | NA | TRBJ2-7 | TRBV6-5
TGTGCCTGGAGTGAACAAGAGACCCAGTACTTC | CAWSEQETQYF | NA | NA | TRBJ2-5 | TRBV30
TGTGCAAGTCGCTTAGTTGACTTCCTCTACGAGCAGTACTTC | CASRLVDFLYEQYF | NA | NA | TRBJ2-7 | TRBV12-2
TGTGCCAGCAGTCATCAGGGGGCGGGGAAGCCCCAGCATTTT | CASSHQGAGKPQHF | TRBD1 | few | TRBJ1-5 | TRBV28
TGTGCCAGCAGCGTAGGTCGTTCCTCCTACGAGCAGTACTTC | CASSVGRSSYEQYF | NA | NA | TRBJ2-7 | TRBV9
TGTGCCATCAGTGAAGGAGCGGGGAACACCTACGAGCAGTACTTC | CAISEGAGNTYEQYF | TRBD2 | NA | TRBJ2-7 | TRBV10-3
TGTGCCAGCAGCTTAGCTCCGGGGTACGAGCAGTACTTC | CASSLAPGYEQYF | NA | NA | TRBJ2-7 | TRBV11-2
TGTGCCAGCAGCGGAACCGGGACCAAGGTCGCAGATACGCAGTATTTT | CASSGTGTKVADTQYF | NA | NA | TRBJ2-3 | TRBV7-2
TGCGCCAGCAGCCTCCAACCACTAGCGGGGCACTCTAGCACAGATACGCAGTATTTT | CASSLQPLAGHSSTDTQYF | TRBD2 | NA | TRBJ2-3 | TRBV5-1
TGTGCCATCAGTGAAAGACAGGGGGCCTACAATGAGCAGTTCTTC | CAISERQGAYNEQFF | TRBD1 | NA | TRBJ2-1 | TRBV10-3